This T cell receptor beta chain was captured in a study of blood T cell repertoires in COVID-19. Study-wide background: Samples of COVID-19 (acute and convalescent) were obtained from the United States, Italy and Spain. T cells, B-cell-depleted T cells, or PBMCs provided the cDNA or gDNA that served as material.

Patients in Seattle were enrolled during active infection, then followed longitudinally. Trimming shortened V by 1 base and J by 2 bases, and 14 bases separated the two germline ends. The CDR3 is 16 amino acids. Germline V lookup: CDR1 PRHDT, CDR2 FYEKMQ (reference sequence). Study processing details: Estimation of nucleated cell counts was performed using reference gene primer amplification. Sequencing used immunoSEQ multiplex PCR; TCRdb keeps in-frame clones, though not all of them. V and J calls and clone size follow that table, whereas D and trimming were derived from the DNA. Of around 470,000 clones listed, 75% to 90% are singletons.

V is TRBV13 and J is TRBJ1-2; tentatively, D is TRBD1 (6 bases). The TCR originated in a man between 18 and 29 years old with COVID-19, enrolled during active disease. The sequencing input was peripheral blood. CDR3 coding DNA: TGTGCCAGCAGCTTAGAGGACAGCTATTCCAACTATGGCTACACCTTC. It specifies CASSLEDSYSNYGYTF.